This entry is about one T cell receptor beta chain. Antigen: not known. The CDR3 length is 19 residues. Sequencing used immunoSEQ multiplex PCR; TCRdb keeps in-frame clones, though not all of them. The sample contains roughly 110,000 clones, just over 90% of which appear only once. The entry originates in a study of OX40 agonist ivuxolimab in advanced cancers. Study in general: The study gave patients intravenous ivuxolimab at 0.01 to 10 mg/kg every 2 weeks. The dose-escalation cohort had hepatocellular carcinoma, melanoma, renal cell or head and neck cancer.

Notes on the study in general: At doses 0.1 to 3.0 mg/kg, CD4+ and CD8+ clones expanded.

Here the sequenced sample was CD4+ or CD8+ T cells sorted from blood, taken in a trial of the OX40 agonist ivuxolimab. The rearrangement uses TRBV12-2 and TRBJ2-1. TRBV12-2 is given as a pseudogene. This sequence was found in an adult with an advanced solid tumor such as melanoma, head and neck, liver or kidney cancer. DNA of the CDR3: TGTGCAAGTCGCTTAGAGGCCGCGGTGGGGATTAGCTCCTACAATGAGCAGTTCTTC. Protein product: CASRLEAAVGISSYNEQFF.